The 10 T cell receptor beta chains below were found in one sample sequenced in a study of T cell responses to AZD1222 COVID-19 vaccine. Sequencing was performed with immunoSEQ multiplex PCR; in TCRdb, only in-frame clones are kept and a portion is missing. Counted here are some 65,000 clones, more than 65% occurring once; the ten biggest clones make up 20% to 30%. The source material was peripheral blood, sampled on day 0 of MenACWY control vaccination. The receptors originated from an adult in good health.

The CDR3 reads CASATGPGNTIYF. CDR3 nucleotides: TGTGCCAGCGCGACAGGTCCTGGAAACACCATATATTTT. The chain joins TRBV7-6 to TRBJ1-3; possibly TRBD1 for D (6 bases). The CDR3 is 13 amino acids. V was cut by 8 bases and J by 2 bases, with 10 bases left in between. CDR1 and CDR2 from the germline V gene are SGHVS and FNYEAQ.

This rearrangement joins TRBV3-1 (or the pseudogene TRBV3-2) to TRBJ1-1; 11 bases line up with TRBD1. The CDR3 is 15 residues long. Per germline, CDR1 LGHDT and CDR2 YNNKEL (reference sequence). V lost 5 bases, J lost 0 bases, and 2 bases stayed unmatched. The CDR3 is CASSRTGGLNTEAFF. The CDR3 DNA is TGTGCCAGCAGCAGGACAGGGGGCTTGAACACTGAAGCTTTCTTT.

V and J are TRBV11-1 and TRBJ1-1; possibly TRBD1 for D (5 bases). This CDR3 is 14 amino acids long. Trimming shortened V by 1 base and J by 0 bases, and 6 bases separated the two germline ends. Germline loops: CDR1 SGHAT, CDR2 FQDESV (reference sequence). CDR3 residues: CASSLGQLNTEAFF. CDR3 in DNA: TGTGCCAGCAGCTTAGGACAGCTGAACACTGAAGCTTTCTTT.

This clone is termed medium-sized. This rearrangement joins TRBV4-1 to TRBJ1-6; 9 bases align to TRBD1. V lost 0 bases to trimming and J lost 10 bases; unmatched junction nucleotides: 4. The CDR3 has 15 amino acids. Per the germline V gene, CDR1 is MGHRA and CDR2 is YSYEKL. DNA of the CDR3: TGCGCCAGCAGCCAAGAACAGGGGGCATCCTCACCCCTCCACTTT. Encoded protein: CASSQEQGASSPLHF.

The chain carries TRBV6-2 or TRBV6-3 and TRBJ1-2; 7 bases map to TRBD1. Trimming removed 5 bases from V and 2 bases from J; junction bases left unmatched: 8. The germline CDR1 and CDR2 sequences are MNHEY and SVGEGT. The CDR3 is 15 residues long. The CDR3 bases are TGTGCCAGCAGTCCCGGACAGGTTGCGAACTATGGCTACACCTTC. Its protein is CASSPGQVANYGYTF.

The V and J genes are TRBV9 and TRBJ2-2; D remains ambiguous. V gave up 1 base and J gave up 5 bases, with 6 bases separating them. Germline V gives CDR1 SGDLS, CDR2 YYNGEE. The length of the CDR3 is 13 residues. The DNA for the CDR3 is TGTGCCAGCAGCGTAACCGGGACCGGGGAGCTGTTTTTT. This codes for CASSVTGTGELFF.

The gene calls are TRBV30 and TRBJ1-5; D not certain. The CDR3 is 13 amino acids. V was pared by 4 bases and J by 1 base, with 8 bases between. Germline CDR1 reads GTSNPN; CDR2 reads SVGIG (reference sequence). The CDR3 nucleotides read TGTGCCTGGAAGGGTAAGAGCAATCAGCCCCAGCATTTT. Protein product: CAWKGKSNQPQHF.

This chain uses TRBV6-5 with TRBJ2-7, with 7 bases lining up with TRBD2. The CDR3 extends over 14 amino acids. Germline V gene lookup returns CDR1 MNHEY and CDR2 SVGAGI. The V and J ends lost 6 bases and 5 bases, in that order; junction bases with no gene match: 10. CDR3: CASRPMTSSDEQYF. CDR3 bases: TGTGCCAGCAGACCAATGACTAGCAGCGACGAGCAGTACTTC.

The chain joins TRBV3-1 (or the pseudogene TRBV3-2) to TRBJ1-5; no firm D call. The CDR3 extends over 12 amino acids. Germline loops: CDR1 LGHDT, CDR2 YNNKEL (reference sequence). CDR3 protein: CGSQYSNQPQHF. The CDR3, as DNA: TGTGGGTCGCAGTATAGCAATCAGCCCCAGCATTTT.

The chain links TRBV10-3 to TRBJ2-3, with TRBD1 identical over 12 bases. V lost 8 bases and J lost 3; bases outside the gene matches: 6. Germline values: CDR1 ENHRY, CDR2 SYGVKD. The CDR3 has 15 residues. CDR3 amino acids: CAIARDRGRTDTQYF. CDR3 in DNA: TGTGCCATCGCCCGGGACAGGGGGCGGACAGATACGCAGTATTTT.